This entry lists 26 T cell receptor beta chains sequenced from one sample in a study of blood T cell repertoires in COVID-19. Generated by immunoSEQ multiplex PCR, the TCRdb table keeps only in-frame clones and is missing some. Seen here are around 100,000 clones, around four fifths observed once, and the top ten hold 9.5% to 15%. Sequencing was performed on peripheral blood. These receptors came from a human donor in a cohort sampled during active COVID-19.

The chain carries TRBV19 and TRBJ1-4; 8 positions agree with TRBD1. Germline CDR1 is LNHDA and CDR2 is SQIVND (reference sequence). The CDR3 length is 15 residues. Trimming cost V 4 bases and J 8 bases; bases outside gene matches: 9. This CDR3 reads CASSTGGAIGEKLFF. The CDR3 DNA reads TGTGCCAGTAGTACAGGGGGCGCGATAGGGGAAAAACTGTTTTTT. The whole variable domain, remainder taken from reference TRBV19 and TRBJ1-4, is DGGITQSPKYLFRKEGQNVTLSCEQNLNHDAMYWYRQDPGQGLRLIYYSQIVNDFQKGDIAEGYSVSREKKESFPLTVTSAQKNPTAFYLCASSTGGAIGEKLFFGSGTQLSVL.

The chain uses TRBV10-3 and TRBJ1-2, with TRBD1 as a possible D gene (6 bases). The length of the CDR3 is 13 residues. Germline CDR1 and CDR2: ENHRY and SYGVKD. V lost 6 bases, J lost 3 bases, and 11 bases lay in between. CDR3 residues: CAIRTGLDYGYTF. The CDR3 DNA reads TGTGCCATCAGGACAGGACTCGACTATGGCTACACCTTC.

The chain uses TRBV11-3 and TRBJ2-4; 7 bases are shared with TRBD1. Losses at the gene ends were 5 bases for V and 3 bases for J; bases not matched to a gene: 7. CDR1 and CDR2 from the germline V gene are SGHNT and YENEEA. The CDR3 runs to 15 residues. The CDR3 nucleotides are TGTGCCAGCAGCGGATGGGACAGCGACAAAAACATTCAGTACTTC. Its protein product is CASSGWDSDKNIQYF. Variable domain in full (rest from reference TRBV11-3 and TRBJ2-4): EAGVVQSPRYKIIEKKQPVAFWCNPISGHNTLYWYLQNLGQGPELLIRYENEEAVDDSQLPKDRFSAERLKGVDSTLKIQPAELGDSAVYLCASSGWDSDKNIQYFGAGTRLSVL.

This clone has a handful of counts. The CDR3 region has the DNA TGCAGCGTCTCACAGGGTACTAGCTATGGCTACACCTTC. Residues: CSVSQGTSYGYTF. The V gene is TRBV29-1, the J gene TRBJ1-2; weak D call: TRBD1 (6 bases). Germline-derived CDR1 and CDR2 are SQVTM and ANQGSEA. V lost 6 bases, J lost 4 bases, and 15 bases lay in between. The length of the CDR3 is 13 residues.

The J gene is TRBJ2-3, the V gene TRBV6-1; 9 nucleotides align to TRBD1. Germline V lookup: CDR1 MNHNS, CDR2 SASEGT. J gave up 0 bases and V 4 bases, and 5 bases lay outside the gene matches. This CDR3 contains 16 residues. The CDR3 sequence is CASSANRGPSTDTQYF. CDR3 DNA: TGTGCCAGCAGTGCCAACAGGGGGCCCAGCACAGATACGCAGTATTTT.

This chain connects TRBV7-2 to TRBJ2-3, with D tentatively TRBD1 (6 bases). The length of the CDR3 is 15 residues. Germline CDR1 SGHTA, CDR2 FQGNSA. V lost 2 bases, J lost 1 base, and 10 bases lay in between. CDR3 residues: CASSLYGGGTDTQYF. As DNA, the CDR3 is TGTGCCAGCAGCTTATATGGGGGCGGCACAGATACGCAGTATTTT.

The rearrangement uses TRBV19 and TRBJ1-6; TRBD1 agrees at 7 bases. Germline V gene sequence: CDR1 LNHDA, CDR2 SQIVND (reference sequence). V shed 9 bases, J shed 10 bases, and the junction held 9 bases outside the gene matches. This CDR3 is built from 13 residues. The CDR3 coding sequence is TGTGCCAGAAGACAGGGACGATGGTCACCCCTCCACTTT. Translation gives CARRQGRWSPLHF.

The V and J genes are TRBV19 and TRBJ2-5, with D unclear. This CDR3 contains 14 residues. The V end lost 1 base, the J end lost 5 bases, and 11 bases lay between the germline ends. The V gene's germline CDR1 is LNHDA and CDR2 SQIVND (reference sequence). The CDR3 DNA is TGTGCCAGTAGTATAGGTTCAGGCATGGAGACCCAGTACTTC. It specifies CASSIGSGMETQYF.

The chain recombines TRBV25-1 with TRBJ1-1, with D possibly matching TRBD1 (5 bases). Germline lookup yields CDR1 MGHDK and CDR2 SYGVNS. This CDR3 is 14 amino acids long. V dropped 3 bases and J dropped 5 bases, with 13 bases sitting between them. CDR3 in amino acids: CASSEGGVRTEAFF. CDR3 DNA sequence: TGTGCCAGCAGTGAGGGGGGTGTAAGGACTGAAGCTTTCTTT.

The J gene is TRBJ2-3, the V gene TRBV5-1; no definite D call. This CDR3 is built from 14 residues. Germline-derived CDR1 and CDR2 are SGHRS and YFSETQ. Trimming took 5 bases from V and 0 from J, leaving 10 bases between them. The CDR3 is CASRTAESTDTQYF. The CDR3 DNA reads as TGCGCCAGCAGGACGGCGGAAAGCACAGATACGCAGTATTTT.

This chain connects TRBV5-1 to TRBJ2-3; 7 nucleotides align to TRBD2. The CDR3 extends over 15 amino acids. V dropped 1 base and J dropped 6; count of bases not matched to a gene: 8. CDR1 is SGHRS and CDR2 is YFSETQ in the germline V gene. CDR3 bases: TGCGCCAGCAGCTTGTGGGAGGGGAAGGTGGATACGCAGTATTTT. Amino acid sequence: CASSLWEGKVDTQYF.

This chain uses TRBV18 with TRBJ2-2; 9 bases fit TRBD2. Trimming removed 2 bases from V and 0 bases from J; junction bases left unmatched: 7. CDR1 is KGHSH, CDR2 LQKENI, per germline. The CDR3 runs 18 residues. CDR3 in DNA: TGTGCCAGCTCACCAAGGGATAGCGGGGGTTCGAACACCGGGGAGCTGTTTTTT. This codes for CASSPRDSGGSNTGELFF.

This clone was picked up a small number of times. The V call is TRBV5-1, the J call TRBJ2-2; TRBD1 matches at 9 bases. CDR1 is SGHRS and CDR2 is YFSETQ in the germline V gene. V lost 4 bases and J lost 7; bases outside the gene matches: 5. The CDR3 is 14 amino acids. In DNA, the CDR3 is TGCGCCAGCAGCCCCGGGACAGGGAACGGGGAGCTGTTTTTT. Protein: CASSPGTGNGELFF.

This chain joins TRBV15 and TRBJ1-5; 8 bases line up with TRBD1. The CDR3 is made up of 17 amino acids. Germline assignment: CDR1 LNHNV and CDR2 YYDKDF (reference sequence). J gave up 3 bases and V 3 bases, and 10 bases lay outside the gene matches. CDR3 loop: CATSSLGQGGNNQPQHF. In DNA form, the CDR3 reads TGTGCCACCAGCAGCCTTGGACAGGGCGGGAACAATCAGCCCCAGCATTTT.

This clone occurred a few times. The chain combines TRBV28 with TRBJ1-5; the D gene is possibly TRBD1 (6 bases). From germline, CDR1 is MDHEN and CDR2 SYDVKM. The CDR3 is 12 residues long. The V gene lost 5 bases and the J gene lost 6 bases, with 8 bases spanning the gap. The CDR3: CASSQGSQPQHF. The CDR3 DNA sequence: TGTGCCAGCAGTCAGGGGTCTCAGCCCCAGCATTTT. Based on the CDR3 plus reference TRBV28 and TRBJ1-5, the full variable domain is DVKVTQSSRYLVKRTGEKVFLECVQDMDHENMFWYRQDPGLGLRLIYFSYDVKMKEKGDIPEGYSVSREKKERFSLILESASTNQTSMYLCASSQGSQPQHFGDGTRLSIL.

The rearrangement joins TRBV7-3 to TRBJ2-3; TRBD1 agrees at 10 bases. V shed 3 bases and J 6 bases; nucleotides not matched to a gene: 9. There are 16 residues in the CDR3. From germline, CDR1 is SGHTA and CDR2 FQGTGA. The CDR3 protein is CASSFSRGQGSDTQYF. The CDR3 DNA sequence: TGTGCCAGCAGCTTCAGCCGGGGACAGGGGTCGGATACGCAGTATTTT. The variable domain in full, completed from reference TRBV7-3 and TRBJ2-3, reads GAGVSQTPSNKVTEKGKYVELRCDPISGHTALYWYRQSLGQGPEFLIYFQGTGAADDSGLPNDRFFAVRPEGSVSTLKIQRTERGDSAVYLCASSFSRGQGSDTQYFGPGTRLTVL.

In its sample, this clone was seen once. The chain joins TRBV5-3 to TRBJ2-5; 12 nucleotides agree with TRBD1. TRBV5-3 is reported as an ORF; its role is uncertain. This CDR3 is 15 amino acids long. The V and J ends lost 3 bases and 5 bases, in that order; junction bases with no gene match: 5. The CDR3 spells CARSWGQGAGETQYF. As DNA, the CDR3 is TGTGCCAGAAGCTGGGGACAGGGGGCGGGGGAGACCCAGTACTTC.

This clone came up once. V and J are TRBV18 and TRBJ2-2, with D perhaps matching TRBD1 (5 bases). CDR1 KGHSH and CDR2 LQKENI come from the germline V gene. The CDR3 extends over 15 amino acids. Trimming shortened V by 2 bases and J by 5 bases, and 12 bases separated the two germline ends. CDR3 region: CASSPYWTTTGELFF. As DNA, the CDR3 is TGTGCCAGCTCACCATACTGGACAACTACCGGGGAGCTGTTTTTT. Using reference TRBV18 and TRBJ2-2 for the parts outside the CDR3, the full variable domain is NAGVMQNPRHLVRRRGQEARLRCSPMKGHSHVYWYRQLPEEGLKFMVYLQKENIIDESGMPKERFSAEFPKEGPSILRIQQVVRGDSAAYFCASSPYWTTTGELFFGEGSRLTVL.

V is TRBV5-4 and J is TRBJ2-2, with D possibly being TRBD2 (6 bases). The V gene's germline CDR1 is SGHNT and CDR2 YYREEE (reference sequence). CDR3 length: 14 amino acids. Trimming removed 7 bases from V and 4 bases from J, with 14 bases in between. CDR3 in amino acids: CASFPGTVTGELFF. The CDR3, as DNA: TGTGCCAGCTTCCCCGGGACTGTCACCGGGGAGCTGTTTTTT.

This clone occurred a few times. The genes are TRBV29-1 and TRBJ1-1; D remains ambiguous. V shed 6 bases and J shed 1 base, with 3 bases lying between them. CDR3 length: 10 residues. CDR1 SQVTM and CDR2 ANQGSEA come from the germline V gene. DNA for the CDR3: TGCAGCGTGGCGAACACTGAAGCTTTCTTT. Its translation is CSVANTEAFF.

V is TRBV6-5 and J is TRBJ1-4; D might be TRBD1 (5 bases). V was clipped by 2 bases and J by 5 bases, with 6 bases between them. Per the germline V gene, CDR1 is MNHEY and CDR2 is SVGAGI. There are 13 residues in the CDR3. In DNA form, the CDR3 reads TGTGCCAGCAGTTACGGGGGGAATGAAAAACTGTTTTTT. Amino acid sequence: CASSYGGNEKLFF.

The CDR3 nucleotides read TGTGCCAGCTCACCAGTTCAGACAGATACGCAGTATTTT. Protein product: CASSPVQTDTQYF. The chain has TRBV18 and TRBJ2-3; D remains ambiguous. Germline CDR1 and CDR2: KGHSH and LQKENI. V lost 2 bases, J lost 3 bases, and 6 bases lay in between. CDR3 size: 13 residues.

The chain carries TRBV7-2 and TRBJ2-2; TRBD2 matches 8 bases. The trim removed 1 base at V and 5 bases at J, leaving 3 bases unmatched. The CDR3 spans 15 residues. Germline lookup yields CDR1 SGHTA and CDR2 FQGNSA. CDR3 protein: CASSLGLASTGELFF. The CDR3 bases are TGTGCCAGCAGCTTAGGACTAGCGAGTACCGGGGAGCTGTTTTTT.

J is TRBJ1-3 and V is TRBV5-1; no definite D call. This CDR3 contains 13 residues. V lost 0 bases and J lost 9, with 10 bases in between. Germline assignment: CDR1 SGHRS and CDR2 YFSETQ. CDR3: CASSLGNSGTIYF. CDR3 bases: TGCGCCAGCAGCTTGGGGAATAGCGGCACCATATATTTT.

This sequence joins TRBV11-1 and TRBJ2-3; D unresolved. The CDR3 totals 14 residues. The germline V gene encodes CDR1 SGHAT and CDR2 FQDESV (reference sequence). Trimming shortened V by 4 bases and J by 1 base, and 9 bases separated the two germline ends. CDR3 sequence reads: CASSSRYRTDTQYF. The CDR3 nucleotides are TGTGCCAGCAGCTCCCGGTACCGCACAGATACGCAGTATTTT.

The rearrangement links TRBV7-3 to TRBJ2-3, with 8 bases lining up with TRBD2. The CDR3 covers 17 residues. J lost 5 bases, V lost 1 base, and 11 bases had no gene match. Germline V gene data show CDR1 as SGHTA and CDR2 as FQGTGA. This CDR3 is CASSLRGSGVRGDTQYF. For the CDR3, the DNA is TGTGCCAGCAGCTTAAGGGGTAGCGGGGTGAGGGGAGATACGCAGTATTTT.